Below are 25 T cell receptor beta chains sequenced from a single sample in a study of cytomegalovirus exposure and HLA in healthy donors. Vbeta (60) and Jbeta (13) primers were used in the PCR. Some clones are missing from TCRdb's copy, which holds only in-frame ones; the method was immunoSEQ multiplex PCR. The sample lists about 170,000 clones, roughly 84% occurring once. Sequencing was performed on PBMCs. The receptor set was obtained from a male donor in good health and CMV-seronegative.

As concerns this clone: Relative to the germline gene, one junction end is altered; a read error may explain this. The chain employs TRBV7-8 and TRBJ1-2; TRBD1 aligns across 9 bases. Germline CDR1 is SGHVS and CDR2 is FQNEAQ. This CDR3 comprises 11 residues. The DNA for the CDR3 is TGTGCCAGCACCCGGGACAGGGTCCTTTCCTTC. Residues: CASTRDRVLSF. Complete variable domain (other parts from reference TRBV7-8 and TRBJ1-2): GAGVSQSPRYKVAKRGQDVALRCDPISGHVSLFWYQQALGQGPEFLTYFQNEAQLDKSGLPSDRFFAERPEGSVSTLKIQRTQQEDSAVYLCASTRDRVLSFGSGTRLTVV.

The CDR3 reads CASSLAVGRNTEAFF. In DNA form, the CDR3 reads TGTGCCAGCAGCTTAGCGGTCGGGAGGAACACTGAAGCTTTCTTT. V usage is TRBV7-8 and J usage is TRBJ1-1; D is unresolved. CDR1 is SGHVS and CDR2 is FQNEAQ in the germline V gene. The CDR3 consists of 15 residues. The V and J ends lost 0 bases and 1 base respectively, with 9 bases between them.

The chain is built from TRBV5-4 and TRBJ2-7, with TRBD1 matching over 7 bases. The germline V gene encodes CDR1 SGHNT and CDR2 YYREEE (reference sequence). The V gene end was trimmed by 3 bases and the J gene end by 0 bases; junction bases not matched to a gene: 0. The CDR3 is 13 residues long. CDR3 in amino acids: CASSWTGSYEQYF. CDR3 nucleotide sequence: TGTGCCAGCAGCTGGACAGGCTCCTACGAGCAGTACTTC.

The CDR3 region is CASSLRGTALQETQYF. CDR3 DNA: TGTGCCAGCAGCTTACGGGGGACAGCCCTTCAAGAGACCCAGTACTTC. The chain couples TRBV7-8 to TRBJ2-5; a possible D gene is TRBD1 (7 bases). Trimming pared 2 bases from V and 2 bases from J, leaving 15 bases between. This CDR3 spans 16 amino acids. Germline V gene data show CDR1 as SGHVS and CDR2 as FQNEAQ. Supplemented by reference TRBV7-8 and TRBJ2-5, the full variable domain reads GAGVSQSPRYKVAKRGQDVALRCDPISGHVSLFWYQQALGQGPEFLTYFQNEAQLDKSGLPSDRFFAERPEGSVSTLKIQRTQQEDSAVYLCASSLRGTALQETQYFGPGTRLLVL.

This clone was recorded only once. The chain combines TRBV30 with TRBJ2-5; 8 bases agree with TRBD2. J lost 6 bases, V lost 5 bases, and 14 bases had no gene match. CDR1 GTSNPN and CDR2 SVGIG come from the germline V gene (reference sequence). The CDR3 runs to 15 residues. The CDR3, as DNA: TGTGCCTGGCTCCCCCCCCCGGGACTAGGAAAGACCCAGTACTTC. It specifies CAWLPPPGLGKTQYF.

The rearrangement links TRBV5-1 to TRBJ2-5; tentatively, D is TRBD1 (7 bases). Germline CDR1 and CDR2: SGHRS and YFSETQ. The CDR3 totals 15 residues. V gave up 3 bases and J gave up 11 bases, with 23 bases separating them. The CDR3 spells CASSSGGTATGEQYF. Here the CDR3 DNA reads TGCGCCAGCAGCTCGGGCGGGACAGCTACAGGTGAGCAGTACTTC.

The chain uses TRBV2 and TRBJ2-1; 7 nucleotides align to TRBD1. Germline loops: CDR1 SNHLY, CDR2 FYNNEI. V shed 7 bases and J 3 bases; nucleotides not matched to a gene: 6. The CDR3 contains 14 residues. CDR3 nucleotide sequence: TGTGCCAGCAAACGGTCAGGGGGCTACAATGAGCAGTTCTTC. Its translation: CASKRSGGYNEQFF.

This clone has a handful of counts. This chain links TRBV18 with TRBJ2-7; the match to TRBD1 covers 9 bases. The CDR3 is 15 amino acids. Germline CDR1 is KGHSH and CDR2 is LQKENI. J was trimmed by 5 bases and V by 3 bases; bases with no gene match: 8. The CDR3 nucleotides read TGTGCCAGCTCACCCCGGGACAGGGAGTCCGACGAGCAGTACTTC. It codes for CASSPRDRESDEQYF.

V gene TRBV7-3 combines with J gene TRBJ2-5; D uncertain. The DNA end is a closer match to TRBJ2-7, so the J assignment may be wrong. Germline V gene lookup returns CDR1 SGHTA and CDR2 FQGTGA. The CDR3 is 15 residues long. Here the CDR3 DNA reads TGTGCCAGCAGCTTATCCCGCGGCCCAACCTACGAGCAGTACTTC. Its translation: CASSLSRGPTYEQYF.

V and J are TRBV6-1 and TRBJ1-6; TRBD1 aligns across 7 bases. The CDR3 totals 13 residues. Germline CDR1 is MNHNS and CDR2 is SASEGT. The junction had 10 bases not matched to a gene; V was cut back by 7 bases and J by 13 bases. The chain's CDR3 is CASISGTAAPLHF. CDR3 coding DNA: TGTGCCAGCATCTCCGGGACAGCCGCCCCCCTCCACTTT.

This clone was counted a few times. This chain joins TRBV19 and TRBJ1-5; D gene uncertain. The germline CDR1 and CDR2 sequences are LNHDA and SQIVND (reference sequence). V lost 3 bases and J lost 0, with 9 bases in between. The CDR3 runs 15 residues. The CDR3 DNA reads TGTGCCAGTAGTATCGGCAGGTCTAGCAATCAGCCCCAGCATTTT. Its translation is CASSIGRSSNQPQHF.

The gene calls are TRBV28 and TRBJ2-1, with D maybe TRBD1 (6 bases). From germline, CDR1 is MDHEN and CDR2 SYDVKM. The CDR3 is 12 residues long. Trimming took 2 bases from V and 7 from J, leaving 6 bases between them. The CDR3 here is CASSLRGNEQFF. The CDR3, as DNA: TGTGCCAGCAGTTTAAGGGGGAATGAGCAGTTCTTC.

The chain joins TRBV25-1 to TRBJ1-1; no reliable D call. V was pared by 1 base and J by 6 bases, with 9 bases between. The germline V gene encodes CDR1 MGHDK and CDR2 SYGVNS. The CDR3 is 13 amino acids. CDR3 in amino acids: CASSEWARPEAFF. The CDR3 nucleotides are TGTGCCAGCAGTGAATGGGCCAGGCCTGAAGCTTTCTTT.

The J gene is TRBJ2-7, the V gene TRBV19; D may be TRBD1 (5 bases). Germline assignment: CDR1 LNHDA and CDR2 SQIVND (reference sequence). V was cut by 3 bases and J by 4 bases, with 7 bases left in between. The CDR3 has 12 amino acids. CDR3 sequence (DNA): TGTGCCAGTAGTATTCAGGGTTACGAGCAGTACTTC. Translated: CASSIQGYEQYF.

The chain is built from TRBV25-1 and TRBJ2-7, with no clear D. CDR1 is MGHDK and CDR2 is SYGVNS in the germline V gene. CDR3 length: 13 residues. Trimming left V 5 bases short and J 6 bases short, with 14 bases between. For the CDR3, the DNA is TGTGCCAGCAGTCATGGCTTCCTTGGCGAGCAGTACTTC. Amino acid sequence: CASSHGFLGEQYF.

V usage is TRBV6-1 and J usage is TRBJ2-5, with TRBD1 identical over 8 bases. Looked up from germline, CDR1 is MNHNS and CDR2 is SASEGT. The CDR3 length is 14 residues. V shed 11 bases and J 7 bases; nucleotides not matched to a gene: 15. The CDR3 is CAGQTGGLLGTQYF. CDR3 nucleotide sequence: TGTGCCGGCCAAACAGGGGGGTTGTTGGGGACCCAGTACTTC.

This chain connects TRBV11-2 to TRBJ1-1; D unresolved. Germline CDR1 is SGHAT and CDR2 is FQNNGV. The CDR3 sequence is 14 residues long. Trimming shortened V by 3 bases and J by 2 bases, and 10 bases separated the two germline ends. The CDR3 here is CASSFQTGNTEAFF. In DNA form, the CDR3 reads TGTGCCAGCAGCTTTCAAACGGGAAACACTGAAGCTTTCTTT.

The chain employs TRBV29-1 and TRBJ1-2; D is unresolved. The germline gives CDR1 SQVTM, CDR2 ANQGSEA. The CDR3 has 13 amino acids. The V gene lost 4 bases and the J gene lost 7 bases, with 16 bases spanning the gap. The CDR3 is CSVGAGSFSGYTF. CDR3 DNA sequence: TGCAGCGTTGGGGCAGGAAGCTTCTCTGGCTACACCTTC.

The chain employs TRBV29-1 and TRBJ2-3; no clear D gene. Trimming took 6 bases from V and 4 from J, leaving 8 bases between them. CDR3 size: 11 residues. Germline CDR1 and CDR2: SQVTM and ANQGSEA. The CDR3 sequence is CSVEVADTQYF. The CDR3 DNA reads TGCAGCGTCGAGGTGGCAGATACGCAGTATTTT.

This clone appeared a single time. The V gene is TRBV6-5, the J gene TRBJ2-5; a possible D gene is TRBD1 (7 bases). Germline assignment: CDR1 MNHEY and CDR2 SVGAGI. The CDR3 has 16 residues. V lost 4 bases and J 7 bases, leaving 22 bases between the germline ends. The CDR3 region has the DNA TGTGCCAGCAGTTCACCGCAAGGCGTCAGGGGGGCGACCCAGTACTTC. Translating it yields CASSSPQGVRGATQYF.

V is TRBV6-5 and J is TRBJ2-1, with D maybe TRBD2 (6 bases). Germline CDR1 reads MNHEY; CDR2 reads SVGAGI. The CDR3 sequence is 15 residues long. Trimming removed 7 bases from V and 8 bases from J, with 21 bases in between. The CDR3 is CASKRPRGNIDEQFF. DNA for the CDR3: TGTGCCAGCAAAAGGCCCCGGGGGAATATCGATGAGCAGTTCTTC.

This chain connects TRBV5-5 to TRBJ1-1, with D perhaps TRBD1 (5 bases). V shed 10 bases and J shed 0 bases, with 13 bases lying between them. CDR1 and CDR2 (germline): SGHKS, YYEKEE (reference sequence). The CDR3 contains 13 residues. The CDR3 DNA reads as TGTGCCGCCGGCGGGGCCATGAACACTGAAGCTTTCTTT. Encoded protein: CAAGGAMNTEAFF.

The chain is built from TRBV9 and TRBJ1-5; D gene unclear. Trimming left V 0 bases short and J 3 bases short, with 10 bases between. The germline V gene has CDR1 SGDLS and CDR2 YYNGEE. This CDR3 has 15 residues. The CDR3 sequence is CASSVDSGLNQPQHF. CDR3 bases: TGTGCCAGCAGCGTAGACAGCGGTCTCAATCAGCCCCAGCATTTT.

The chain employs TRBV5-8 and TRBJ2-3; D ambiguous. Between the trimmed V and J ends, which lost 2 bases and 10 bases, there was a span of 5 bases. The CDR3 contains 10 residues. Germline V CDR1 and CDR2: SGHTS, YDEGEE. Here the CDR3 reads CASSFQAQYF. The CDR3 DNA follows: TGTGCCAGCAGCTTCCAGGCGCAGTATTTT. The full variable domain, its missing parts supplied by reference TRBV5-8 and TRBJ2-3, is EAGVTQSPTHLIKTRGQQATLRCSPISGHTSVYWYQQALGLGLQFLLWYDEGEERNRGNFPPRFSGRQFPNYSSELNVNALELEDSALYLCASSFQAQYFGPGTRLTVL.

A few counts support this clone. This chain connects TRBV27 to TRBJ1-2; D unclear. This CDR3 has 14 amino acids. Germline lookup yields CDR1 MNHEY and CDR2 SMNVEV (reference sequence). V gave up 2 bases and J gave up 0 bases, with 7 bases separating them. The CDR3 DNA reads as TGTGCCAGCAGTTTAGCGGCCACTAACTATGGCTACACCTTC. It translates to CASSLAATNYGYTF.